This entry features one TCR beta chain sequence. It was cDNA, reverse transcribed from extracted RNA, that served as the sequencing template. Data came from immunoSEQ multiplex PCR; TCRdb stores just in-frame clones and leaves some out. This table has around 200,000 clones, around 65% appearing once. Germline V gene lookup returns CDR1 SNHLY and CDR2 FYNNEI. V lost 7 bases, J lost 7 bases, and 3 bases stayed unmatched. This CDR3 is built from 14 residues. The data were taken from a study of CD8+ T cells in alopecia areata. Overall study: Each of the treated patients was given oral tofacitinib, 5 to 10 mg twice daily, for moderate-to-severe alopecia areata.

Noted treatment: oral pan-JAK inhibitor, 5-10 mg twice daily. The J gene is TRBJ1-6, the V gene TRBV2, with 11 bases that match TRBD1. The TCR sequence derives from a human donor with alopecia areata. The sample consisted of CD4+ T cells sorted from blood, taken at week 4, from a patient treated with tofacitinib. The CDR3: CASMGQGGNSPLHF. The CDR3 region has the DNA TGTGCCAGCATGGGACAGGGGGGGAATTCACCCCTCCACTTT.